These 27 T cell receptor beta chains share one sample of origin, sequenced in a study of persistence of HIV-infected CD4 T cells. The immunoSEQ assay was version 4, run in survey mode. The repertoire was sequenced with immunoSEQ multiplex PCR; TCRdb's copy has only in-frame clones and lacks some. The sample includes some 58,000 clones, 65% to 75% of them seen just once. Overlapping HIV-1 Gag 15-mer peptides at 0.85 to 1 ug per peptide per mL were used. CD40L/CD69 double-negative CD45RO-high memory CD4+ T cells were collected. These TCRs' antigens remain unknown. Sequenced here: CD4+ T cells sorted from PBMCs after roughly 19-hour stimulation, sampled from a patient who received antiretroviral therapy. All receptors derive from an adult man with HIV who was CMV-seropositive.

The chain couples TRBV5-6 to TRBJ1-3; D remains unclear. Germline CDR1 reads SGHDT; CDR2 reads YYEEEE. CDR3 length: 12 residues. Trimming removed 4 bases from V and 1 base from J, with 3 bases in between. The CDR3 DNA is TGTGCCAGCAGCGGTTCTGGAAACACCATATATTTT. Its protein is CASSGSGNTIYF.

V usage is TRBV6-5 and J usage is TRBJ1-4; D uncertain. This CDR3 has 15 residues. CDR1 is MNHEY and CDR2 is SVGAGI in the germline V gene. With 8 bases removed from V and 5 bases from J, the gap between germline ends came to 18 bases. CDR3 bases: TGTGCCAGCTCCGAAGAACCAGCAGCAAATGAAAAACTGTTTTTT. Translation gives CASSEEPAANEKLFF.

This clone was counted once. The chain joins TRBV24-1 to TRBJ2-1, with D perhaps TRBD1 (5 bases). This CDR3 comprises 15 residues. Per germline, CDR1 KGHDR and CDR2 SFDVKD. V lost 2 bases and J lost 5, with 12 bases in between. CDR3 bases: TGTGCCACCAGTGATTCTACCTTCAGGGACAATGAGCAGTTCTTC. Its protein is CATSDSTFRDNEQFF.

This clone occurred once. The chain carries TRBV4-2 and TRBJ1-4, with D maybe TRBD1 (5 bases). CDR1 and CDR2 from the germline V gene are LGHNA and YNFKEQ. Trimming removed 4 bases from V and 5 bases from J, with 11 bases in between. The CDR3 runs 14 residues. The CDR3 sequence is CASSLGVGNEKLFF. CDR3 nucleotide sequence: TGTGCCAGCAGCCTAGGGGTAGGGAATGAAAAACTGTTTTTT.

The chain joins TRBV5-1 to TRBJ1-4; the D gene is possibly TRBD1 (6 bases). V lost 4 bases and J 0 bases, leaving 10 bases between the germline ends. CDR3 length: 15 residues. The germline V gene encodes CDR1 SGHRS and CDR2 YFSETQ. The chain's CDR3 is CASSVQGATNEKLFF. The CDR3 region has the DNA TGCGCCAGCAGCGTACAGGGCGCAACTAATGAAAAACTGTTTTTT.

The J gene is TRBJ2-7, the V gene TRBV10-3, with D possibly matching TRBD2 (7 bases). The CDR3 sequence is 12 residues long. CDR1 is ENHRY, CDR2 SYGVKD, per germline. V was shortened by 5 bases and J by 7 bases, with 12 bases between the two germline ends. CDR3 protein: CAISHGGPEQYF. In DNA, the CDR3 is TGTGCCATCAGTCACGGGGGGCCAGAGCAGTACTTC.

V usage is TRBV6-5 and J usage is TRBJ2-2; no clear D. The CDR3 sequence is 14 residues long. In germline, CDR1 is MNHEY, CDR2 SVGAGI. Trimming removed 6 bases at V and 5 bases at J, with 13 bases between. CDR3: CASRKLRTTGELFF. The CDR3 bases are TGTGCCAGCAGAAAACTCAGGACGACCGGGGAGCTGTTTTTT.

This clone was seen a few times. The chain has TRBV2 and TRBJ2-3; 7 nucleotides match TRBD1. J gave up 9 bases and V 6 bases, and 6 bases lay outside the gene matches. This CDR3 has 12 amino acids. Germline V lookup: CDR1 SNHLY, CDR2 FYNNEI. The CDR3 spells CASRRDRATQYF. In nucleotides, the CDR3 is TGTGCCAGCAGGAGAGACAGGGCAACGCAGTATTTT. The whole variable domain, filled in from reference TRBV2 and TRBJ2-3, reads EPEVTQTPSHQVTQMGQEVILRCVPISNHLYFYWYRQILGQKVEFLVSFYNNEISEKSEIFDDQFSVERPDGSNFTLKIRSTKLEDSAMYFCASRRDRATQYFGPGTRLTVL.

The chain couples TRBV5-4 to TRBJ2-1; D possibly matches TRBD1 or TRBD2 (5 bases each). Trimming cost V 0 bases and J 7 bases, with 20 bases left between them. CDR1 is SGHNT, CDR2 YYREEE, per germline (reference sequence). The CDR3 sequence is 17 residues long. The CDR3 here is CASSLAERQRHRNEQFF. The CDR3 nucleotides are TGTGCCAGCAGCTTGGCCGAAAGACAGCGGCATAGGAATGAGCAGTTCTTC.

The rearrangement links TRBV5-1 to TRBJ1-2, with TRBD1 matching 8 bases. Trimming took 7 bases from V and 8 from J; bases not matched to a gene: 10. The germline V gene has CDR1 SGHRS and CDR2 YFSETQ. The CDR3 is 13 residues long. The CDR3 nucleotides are TGCGCCAGCTCGACTCAGGGGGCAGAGGGCTACACCTTC. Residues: CASSTQGAEGYTF.

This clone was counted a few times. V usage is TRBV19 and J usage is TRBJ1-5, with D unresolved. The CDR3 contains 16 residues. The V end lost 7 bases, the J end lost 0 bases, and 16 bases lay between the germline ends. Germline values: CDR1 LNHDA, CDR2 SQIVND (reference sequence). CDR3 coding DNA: TGTGCCAGTAAAAATCCGACCGGAGATAGCAATCAGCCCCAGCATTTT. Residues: CASKNPTGDSNQPQHF.

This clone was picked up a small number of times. CDR3 sequence (DNA): TGTGCCAGCAGCTTAGGGGAGGTCCCAAACACTGAAGCTTTCTTT. Translating it yields CASSLGEVPNTEAFF. The chain joins TRBV7-8 to TRBJ1-1, with D unresolved. V lost 1 base and J lost 2, with 11 bases in between. The CDR3 length is 15 residues. CDR1 and CDR2 (germline): SGHVS, FQNEAQ.

CDR3 residues: CSASEGGYEQYF. CDR3 nucleotide sequence: TGCAGTGCTAGTGAAGGGGGCTACGAGCAGTACTTC. This chain uses TRBV20-1 with TRBJ2-7, with D perhaps TRBD1 (6 bases). This CDR3 has 12 amino acids. Per germline, CDR1 DFQATT and CDR2 SNEGSKA (reference sequence). Trimming cost V 3 bases and J 3 bases, with 9 bases left between them.

The CDR3 DNA reads as TGTGCCAGCAGCCGATCCGCGGGAATAACCTACGAGCAGTACTTC. It specifies CASSRSAGITYEQYF. The rearrangement links TRBV7-3 to TRBJ2-7, with D perhaps TRBD2 (6 bases). The length of the CDR3 is 15 residues. V was cut by 5 bases and J by 2 bases, with 16 bases left in between. Germline-derived CDR1 and CDR2 are SGHTA and FQGTGA.

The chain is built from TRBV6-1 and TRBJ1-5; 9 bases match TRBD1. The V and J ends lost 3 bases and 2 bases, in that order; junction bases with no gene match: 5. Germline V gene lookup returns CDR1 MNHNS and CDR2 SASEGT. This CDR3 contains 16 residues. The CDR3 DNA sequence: TGTGCCAGCAGTGACCCGACAGGGGGTCGCAATCAGCCCCAGCATTTT. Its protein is CASSDPTGGRNQPQHF.

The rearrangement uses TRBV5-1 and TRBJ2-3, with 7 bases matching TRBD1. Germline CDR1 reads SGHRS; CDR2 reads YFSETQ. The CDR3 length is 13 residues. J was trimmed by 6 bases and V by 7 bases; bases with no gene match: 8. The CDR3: CASRSRGTDTQYF. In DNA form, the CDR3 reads TGCGCCAGCCGATCCAGGGGGACGGATACGCAGTATTTT.

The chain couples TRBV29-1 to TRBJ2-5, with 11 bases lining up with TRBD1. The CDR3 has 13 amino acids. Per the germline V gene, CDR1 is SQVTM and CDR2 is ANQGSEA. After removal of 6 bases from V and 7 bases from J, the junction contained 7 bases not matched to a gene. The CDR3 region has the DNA TGCAGCGTGAGGACAGGGGGCGCAGGGACCCAGTACTTC. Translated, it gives CSVRTGGAGTQYF.

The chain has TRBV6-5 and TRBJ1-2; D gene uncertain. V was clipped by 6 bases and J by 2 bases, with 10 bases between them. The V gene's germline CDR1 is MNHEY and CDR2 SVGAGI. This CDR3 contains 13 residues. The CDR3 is CASRNGMNYGYTF. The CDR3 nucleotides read TGTGCCAGCAGAAACGGGATGAACTATGGCTACACCTTC.

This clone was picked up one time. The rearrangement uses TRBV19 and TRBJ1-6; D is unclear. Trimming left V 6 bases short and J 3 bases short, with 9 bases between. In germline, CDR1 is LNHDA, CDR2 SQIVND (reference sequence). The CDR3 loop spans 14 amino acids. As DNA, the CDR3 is TGTGCCAGTAGACCTCCAGACTATAATTCACCCCTCCACTTT. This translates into CASRPPDYNSPLHF.

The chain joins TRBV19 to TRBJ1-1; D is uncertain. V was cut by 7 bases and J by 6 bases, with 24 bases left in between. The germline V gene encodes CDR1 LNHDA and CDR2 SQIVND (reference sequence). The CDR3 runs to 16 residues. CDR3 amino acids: CASKSSDPTQTAEAFF. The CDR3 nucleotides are TGTGCCAGTAAATCGTCAGACCCGACCCAGACCGCTGAAGCTTTCTTT.

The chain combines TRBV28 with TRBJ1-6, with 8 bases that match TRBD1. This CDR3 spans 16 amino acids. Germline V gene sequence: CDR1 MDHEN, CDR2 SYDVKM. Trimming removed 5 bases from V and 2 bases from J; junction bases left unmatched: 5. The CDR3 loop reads CASSPGTGTYNSPLHF. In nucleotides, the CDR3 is TGTGCCAGCAGTCCCGGGACAGGAACCTATAATTCACCCCTCCACTTT.

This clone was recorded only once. Here the CDR3 reads CASSSTPHIEDTQYF. Here the CDR3 DNA reads TGCGCCAGCAGCTCCACTCCCCACATCGAGGATACGCAGTATTTT. The chain is built from TRBV5-1 and TRBJ2-3; no clear D. The CDR3 contains 15 residues. Germline-derived CDR1 and CDR2 are SGHRS and YFSETQ. Trimming stripped 3 bases from V and 6 bases from J, with 17 bases between.

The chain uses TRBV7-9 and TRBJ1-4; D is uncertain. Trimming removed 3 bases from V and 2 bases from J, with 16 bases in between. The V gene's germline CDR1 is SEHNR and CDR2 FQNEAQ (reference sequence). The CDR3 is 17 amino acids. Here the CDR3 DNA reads TGTGCCAGCAGCTTGGGCTCCCTAAGACTCACTAATGAAAAACTGTTTTTT. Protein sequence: CASSLGSLRLTNEKLFF.

CDR3 sequence reads: CASSQGGGGLPQHF. The DNA for the CDR3 is TGCGCCAGCAGCCAAGGGGGTGGAGGCTTGCCCCAGCATTTT. The V and J genes are TRBV4-1 and TRBJ1-5; no reliable D call. This CDR3 spans 14 amino acids. V lost 1 base to trimming and J lost 9 bases, with 13 bases between them. Germline V gene sequence: CDR1 MGHRA, CDR2 YSYEKL.

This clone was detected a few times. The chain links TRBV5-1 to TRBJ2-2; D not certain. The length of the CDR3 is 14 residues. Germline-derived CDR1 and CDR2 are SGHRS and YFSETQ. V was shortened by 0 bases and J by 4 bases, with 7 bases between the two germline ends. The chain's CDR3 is CASSLGQSTGELFF. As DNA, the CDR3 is TGCGCCAGCAGCTTGGGCCAGAGCACCGGGGAGCTGTTTTTT.

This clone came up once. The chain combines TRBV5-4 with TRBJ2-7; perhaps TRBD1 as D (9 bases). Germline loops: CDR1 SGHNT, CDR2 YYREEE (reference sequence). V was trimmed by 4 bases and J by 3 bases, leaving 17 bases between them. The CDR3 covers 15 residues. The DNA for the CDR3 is TGTGCCAGCAGCCCGGGAGGGACAGGGCGCTACGAGCAGTACTTC. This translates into CASSPGGTGRYEQYF.

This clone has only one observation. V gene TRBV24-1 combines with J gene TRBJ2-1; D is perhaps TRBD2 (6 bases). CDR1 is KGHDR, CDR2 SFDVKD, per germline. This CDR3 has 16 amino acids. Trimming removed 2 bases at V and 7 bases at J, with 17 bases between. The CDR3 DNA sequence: TGTGCCACCAGTGATTCCTCCACAACTAGCAGGAATGAGCAGTTCTTC. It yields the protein CATSDSSTTSRNEQFF.